This entry is about one TCR beta chain. Its target is unknown. The sample originates from a study of post-analysis software for immune sequencing data. At the level of the study: Both relapsing-remitting and secondary progressive multiple sclerosis featured among the disease courses, as did progressive-relapsing multiple sclerosis.

This CDR3 spans 13 amino acids. Germline CDR1 and CDR2: KGHDR and SFDVKD. Trimming removed 6 bases from V and 2 bases from J, with 9 bases in between. TCR beta cDNA libraries had unique molecular identifiers. MiXCR, run by TCRdb on the PCR reads, gives a single entry per CDR3 protein. The sample shows hundreds of thousands of distinct CDR3 sequences, about 39% of them seen only once. Study-wide results and caveats: For normalized Chao1 diversity, multiple sclerosis patients scored significantly lower than controls did. With TRBV5-6, TRBV5-1 and TRBV20-1 included, a handful of TRBV segments were more frequent in patients than in controls.

V is TRBV24-1 and J is TRBJ2-5, with unresolved D. Sequencing was performed on blood. The origin of this receptor is a girl aged 2-10 years with multiple sclerosis. The DNA for the CDR3 is TGTGCCACCAGTCGCTCCCCTCAAGAGACCCAGTACTTC. It translates to CATSRSPQETQYF.